The 10 T cell receptor beta chains presented below share a single source sample, sequenced in a study of blood T cell repertoires in COVID-19. This table comes from immunoSEQ multiplex PCR, and its TCRdb copy is limited to in-frame clones, with some not included. The repertoire consists of around 97,000 clones, with 70% to 90% occurring once and the leading ten covering around 3.1%. Material for sequencing was peripheral blood. All receptors derive from a man aged 50 to 59 in a cohort sampled during active COVID-19.

The chain is built from TRBV5-1 and TRBJ1-3; D may be TRBD1 (5 bases). The CDR3 has 17 amino acids. Trimming stripped 2 bases from V and 3 bases from J, with 18 bases between. From germline, CDR1 is SGHRS and CDR2 YFSETQ. Written as DNA, the CDR3 is TGCGCCAGCAGCTTAGCCGGGCAGGGTTTTGGTGGAAACACCATATATTTT. As protein: CASSLAGQGFGGNTIYF.

This chain uses TRBV3-1 (or the pseudogene TRBV3-2) with TRBJ1-2; D may be TRBD1 (6 bases). Per germline, CDR1 LGHDT and CDR2 YNNKEL (reference sequence). The CDR3 loop spans 14 amino acids. The V end lost 3 bases, the J end lost 7 bases, and 15 bases lay between the germline ends. The CDR3 loop reads CASSQNKGVAGYTF. Written as DNA, the CDR3 is TGTGCCAGCAGCCAGAACAAGGGGGTCGCTGGCTACACCTTC.

The rearrangement uses TRBV9 and TRBJ2-5; D is unclear. V was trimmed by 0 bases and J by 1 base, leaving 13 bases between them. The CDR3 has 16 amino acids. Germline CDR1 is SGDLS and CDR2 is YYNGEE. CDR3 amino acids: CASSVGGVLGQETQYF. CDR3 coding DNA: TGTGCCAGCAGCGTAGGCGGCGTGCTAGGCCAAGAGACCCAGTACTTC.

The chain has TRBV7-2 and TRBJ2-5, with 7 bases that match TRBD1. The CDR3 spans 12 residues. Germline lookup yields CDR1 SGHTA and CDR2 FQGNSA. The junction had 9 bases not matched to a gene; V was cut back by 11 bases and J by 6 bases. The CDR3 region has the DNA TGTGCCGTCGGGACAGACAGAAAGACCCAGTACTTC. This translates into CAVGTDRKTQYF.

The chain uses TRBV28 and TRBJ1-6, with D hard to call. In germline, CDR1 is MDHEN, CDR2 SYDVKM. Trimming cost V 3 bases and J 9 bases, with 12 bases left between them. The CDR3 has 14 residues. The chain's CDR3 is CASSLGFPSSPLHF. DNA of the CDR3: TGTGCCAGCAGTTTGGGTTTTCCTAGTTCACCCCTCCACTTT.

The rearrangement joins TRBV19 to TRBJ2-7, with D possibly matching TRBD1 (6 bases). Germline lookup yields CDR1 LNHDA and CDR2 SQIVND (reference sequence). The CDR3 covers 13 residues. The germline V and J ends were trimmed by 3 bases and 8 bases, with 14 bases remaining between them. The CDR3 DNA is TGTGCCAGTAGTATGCGTATGGACAGACAGCAGTACTTC. Amino acids: CASSMRMDRQQYF.

This clone came up a few times. The genes are TRBV3-1 (or the pseudogene TRBV3-2) and TRBJ1-5; D possibly corresponds to TRBD1 (5 bases). The V gene's germline CDR1 is LGHDT and CDR2 YNNKEL (reference sequence). CDR3 length: 14 amino acids. V was trimmed by 4 bases and J by 5 bases, leaving 12 bases between them. CDR3 coding DNA: TGTGCCAGCAGCCCCCCCAGGGCGGATCAGCCCCAGCATTTT. This gives the protein CASSPPRADQPQHF.

This clone was detected once. The chain couples TRBV5-3 to TRBJ1-6, with 11 bases that match TRBD1. TRBV5-3 is flagged as an ORF with uncertain function. The CDR3 loop spans 17 amino acids. V shed 6 bases and J 0 bases; nucleotides not matched to a gene: 5. The CDR3 here is CARTGTGGSSYNSPLHF. For the CDR3, the DNA is TGTGCCAGAACCGGGACAGGGGGAAGCTCCTATAATTCACCCCTCCACTTT.

Only a few counts were recorded for this clone. V gene TRBV11-3 combines with J gene TRBJ2-6, with D tentatively TRBD1 (6 bases). In germline, CDR1 is SGHNT, CDR2 YENEEA. The CDR3 totals 16 residues. V lost 1 base, J lost 0 bases, and 7 bases lay in between. For the CDR3, the DNA is TGTGCCAGCAGCTTAGTGGGGGCCTCTGGGGCCAACGTCCTGACTTTC. Its translation is CASSLVGASGANVLTF.

The gene calls are TRBV9 and TRBJ1-3; the match to TRBD1 covers 11 bases. Germline CDR1 is SGDLS and CDR2 is YYNGEE. V lost 0 bases to trimming and J lost 8 bases; unmatched junction nucleotides: 1. The CDR3 totals 14 residues. CDR3 loop: CASSVEGQGDTIYF. CDR3 nucleotide sequence: TGTGCCAGCAGCGTAGAGGGACAGGGGGACACCATATATTTT.